Here is one T cell receptor beta chain with its context. The antigen is unknown. Isolation yielded PBMCs, at least 7 million per sample, in every case. The authors ran a second PCR of roughly 6 to 11 cycles using a sample-barcoded 5' primer and a J-beta primer mix. Every cDNA molecule bore a tag from a template-switch adaptor containing 12 random nucleotides. TCRdb passed the 5' RACE reads through MiXCR, listing each CDR3 protein once. Among some 640,000 distinct CDR3 sequences listed, 49% were seen once. Germline CDR1 reads MDHEN; CDR2 reads SYDVKM. V lost 5 bases and J lost 1, with 14 bases in between. The CDR3 length is 15 residues. These data belong to a study of blood T cells in healthy people across ages. Regarding the study as a whole: Relative to aged donors, long-lived donors carried more naive CD4+ cells and displayed higher diversity. With unsorted PBMCs, a conclusive comparison of naive versus antigen-experienced cells was not possible.

Specimen: blood. The chain combines TRBV28 with TRBJ2-5, with D tentatively TRBD2 (6 bases). The clonotype comes from a woman aged 55-69 years in good health. CDR3 region: CASSTQGGSQETQYF. CDR3 bases: TGTGCCAGCAGTACTCAGGGAGGCAGCCAAGAGACCCAGTACTTC.